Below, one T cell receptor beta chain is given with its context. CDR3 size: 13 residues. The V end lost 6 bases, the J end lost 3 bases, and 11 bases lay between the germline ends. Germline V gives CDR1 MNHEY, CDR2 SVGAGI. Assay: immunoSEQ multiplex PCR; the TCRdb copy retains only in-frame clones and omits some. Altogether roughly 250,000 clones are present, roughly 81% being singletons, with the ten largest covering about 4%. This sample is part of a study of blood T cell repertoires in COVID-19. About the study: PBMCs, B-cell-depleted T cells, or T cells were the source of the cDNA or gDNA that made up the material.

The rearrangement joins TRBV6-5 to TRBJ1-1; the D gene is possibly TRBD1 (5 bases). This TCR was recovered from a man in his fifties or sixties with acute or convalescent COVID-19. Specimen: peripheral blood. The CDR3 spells CASSPTGDTEAFF. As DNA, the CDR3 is TGTGCCAGCAGCCCCACGGGGGACACTGAAGCTTTCTTT.